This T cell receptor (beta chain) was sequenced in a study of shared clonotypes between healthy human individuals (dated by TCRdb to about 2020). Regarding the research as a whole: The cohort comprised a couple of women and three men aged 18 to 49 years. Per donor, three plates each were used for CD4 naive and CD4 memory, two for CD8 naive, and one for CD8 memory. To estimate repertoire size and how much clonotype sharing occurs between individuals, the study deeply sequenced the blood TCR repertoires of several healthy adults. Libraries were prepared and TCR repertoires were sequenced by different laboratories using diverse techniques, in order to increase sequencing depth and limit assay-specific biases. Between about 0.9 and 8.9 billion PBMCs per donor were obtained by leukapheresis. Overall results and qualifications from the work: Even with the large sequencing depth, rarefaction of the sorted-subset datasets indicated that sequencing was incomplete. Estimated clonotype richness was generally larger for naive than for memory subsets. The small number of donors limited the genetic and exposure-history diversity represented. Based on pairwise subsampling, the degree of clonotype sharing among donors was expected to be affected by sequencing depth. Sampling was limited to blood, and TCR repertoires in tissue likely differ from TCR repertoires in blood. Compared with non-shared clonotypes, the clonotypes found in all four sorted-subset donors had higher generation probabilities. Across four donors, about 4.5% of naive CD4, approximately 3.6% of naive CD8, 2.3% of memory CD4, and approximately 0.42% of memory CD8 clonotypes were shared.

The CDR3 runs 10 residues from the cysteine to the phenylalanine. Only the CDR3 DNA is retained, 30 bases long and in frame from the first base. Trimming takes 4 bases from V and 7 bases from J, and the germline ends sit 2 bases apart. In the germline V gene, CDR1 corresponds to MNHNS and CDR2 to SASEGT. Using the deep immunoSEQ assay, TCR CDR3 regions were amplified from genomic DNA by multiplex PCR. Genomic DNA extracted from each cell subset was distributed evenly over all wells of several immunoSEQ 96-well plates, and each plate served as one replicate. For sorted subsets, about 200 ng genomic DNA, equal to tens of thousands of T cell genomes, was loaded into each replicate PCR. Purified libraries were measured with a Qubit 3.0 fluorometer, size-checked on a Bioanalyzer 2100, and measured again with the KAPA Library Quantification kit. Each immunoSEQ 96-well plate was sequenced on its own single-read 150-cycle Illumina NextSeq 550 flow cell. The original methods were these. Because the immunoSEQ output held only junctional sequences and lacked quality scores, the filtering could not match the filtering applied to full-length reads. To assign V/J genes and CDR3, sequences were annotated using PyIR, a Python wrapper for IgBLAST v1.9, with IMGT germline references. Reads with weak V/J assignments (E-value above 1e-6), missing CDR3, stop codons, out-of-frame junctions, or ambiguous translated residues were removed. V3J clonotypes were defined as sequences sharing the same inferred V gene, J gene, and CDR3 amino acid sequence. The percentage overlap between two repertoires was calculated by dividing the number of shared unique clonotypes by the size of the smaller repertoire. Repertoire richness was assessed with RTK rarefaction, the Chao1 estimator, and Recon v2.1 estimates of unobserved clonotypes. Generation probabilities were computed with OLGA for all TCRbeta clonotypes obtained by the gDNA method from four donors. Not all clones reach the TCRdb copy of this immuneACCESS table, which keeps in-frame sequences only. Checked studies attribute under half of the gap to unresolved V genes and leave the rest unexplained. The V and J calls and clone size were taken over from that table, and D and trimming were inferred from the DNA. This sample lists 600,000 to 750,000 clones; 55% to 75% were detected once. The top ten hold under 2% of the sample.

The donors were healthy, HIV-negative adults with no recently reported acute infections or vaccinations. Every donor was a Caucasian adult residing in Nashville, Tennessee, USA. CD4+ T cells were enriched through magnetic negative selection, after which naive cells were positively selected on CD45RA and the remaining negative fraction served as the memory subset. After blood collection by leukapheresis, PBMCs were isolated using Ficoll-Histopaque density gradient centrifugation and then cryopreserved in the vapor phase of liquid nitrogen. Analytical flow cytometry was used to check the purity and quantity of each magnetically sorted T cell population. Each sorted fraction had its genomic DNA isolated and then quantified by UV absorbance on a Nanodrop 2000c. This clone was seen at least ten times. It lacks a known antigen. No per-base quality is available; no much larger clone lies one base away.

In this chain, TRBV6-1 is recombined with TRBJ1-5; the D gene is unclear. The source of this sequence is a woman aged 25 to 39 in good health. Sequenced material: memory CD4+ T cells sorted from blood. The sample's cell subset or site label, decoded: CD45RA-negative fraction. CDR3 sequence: CASSGQPQHF. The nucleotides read TGTGCCAGCAGTGGCCAGCCCCAGCATTTT.